The rows below give T cell receptor beta chains drawn from one sample of a study of blood T cells in healthy people across ages. TCRdb fed the 5' RACE reads into MiXCR, producing one record per CDR3 protein. The table lists fewer than 2 million distinct CDR3 sequences, about two fifths of them singletons. The specimen sequenced was blood. Receptor source: a human donor in good health. CDR3s include the opening cysteine and the closing phenylalanine or tryptophan. The D gene is left open where the match is weak. The size field is filled for only some rows; it gives once, few, many or a size class.

abundance	v_gene	d_gene	j_gene	CDR3aa	CDR3nt
few	TRBV29-1	NA	TRBJ2-7	CSVEEALTGGPTYEQYF	TGCAGCGTTGAAGAAGCCCTAACCGGGGGGCCTACCTACGAGCAGTACTTC
NA	TRBV6-5	NA	TRBJ1-2	CASSGQPNGYTF	TGTGCCAGCAGTGGGCAACCGAATGGCTACACCTTC
NA	TRBV27	TRBD2	TRBJ2-1	CASIAGGSYNEQFF	TGTGCCAGCATTGCGGGGGGGTCATACAATGAGCAGTTCTTC
NA	TRBV5-5	NA	TRBJ2-7	CASSFRIYQGNGEQYF	TGTGCCAGCAGCTTTCGGATTTACCAGGGGAATGGCGAGCAGTACTTC
NA	TRBV3-1	TRBD1	TRBJ1-2	CASSQVLPGQGAYGYTF	TGTGCCAGCAGCCAAGTTTTACCGGGACAGGGGGCCTATGGCTACACCTTC
few	TRBV3-1	NA	TRBJ2-5	CASSQDFTSGAGETQYF	TGTGCCAGCAGCCAAGACTTTACCTCGGGGGCGGGGGAGACCCAGTACTTC
many	TRBV6-2/TRBV6-3	NA	TRBJ2-1	CASSQGYGEQFF	TGTGCCAGCAGCCAGGGATATGGTGAGCAGTTCTTC
NA	TRBV29-1	TRBD1	TRBJ2-5	CSVSFSGTEAETQYF	TGCAGCGTGTCTTTCTCCGGGACAGAGGCAGAGACCCAGTACTTC
NA	TRBV15	NA	TRBJ2-6	CATSRDSTRTSGANVLTF	TGTGCCACCAGCAGAGATAGTACCCGCACCTCTGGGGCCAACGTCCTGACTTTC
NA	TRBV7-2	NA	TRBJ1-2	CASSLVSGQIYGYTF	TGTGCCAGCAGCTTAGTTTCCGGACAGATCTATGGCTACACCTTC
NA	TRBV7-3	NA	TRBJ1-2	CASSSGPGNPPYNTF	TGTGCCAGCAGCAGTGGGCCGGGAAACCCGCCCTATAACACCTTC
NA	TRBV29-1	NA	TRBJ1-1	CSVESQDRTEAFF	TGCAGCGTTGAATCCCAGGATCGGACTGAAGCTTTCTTT
NA	TRBV9	NA	TRBJ1-2	CASSGSRASNYGYTF	TGTGCCAGCAGCGGAAGTCGAGCGTCTAACTATGGCTACACCTTC
NA	TRBV7-2	NA	TRBJ2-1	CASSPFSRQSSYNEQFF	TGTGCCAGCAGCCCCTTTAGCCGTCAGAGCTCCTACAATGAGCAGTTCTTC
NA	TRBV6-6	TRBD2	TRBJ2-1	CASRTRLAGASPNGQFF	TGTGCCAGCAGGACCCGACTAGCGGGGGCCTCCCCCAATGGGCAGTTCTTC
NA	TRBV2	TRBD1	TRBJ1-2	CASSARDRTSYGYTF	TGTGCCAGCAGTGCCCGGGACAGAACTTCCTATGGCTACACCTTC
NA	TRBV7-8	NA	TRBJ2-7	CASSLAGRDSKRSEQYF	TGTGCCAGCAGCTTAGCAGGGCGGGACAGCAAACGATCCGAGCAGTACTTC
NA	TRBV12-5	NA	TRBJ2-3	CASGLSRLGIADTQYF	TGTGCTAGTGGTTTGAGCCGACTAGGGATCGCGGATACGCAGTATTTT
few	TRBV29-1	NA	TRBJ1-1	CSVRDPGEAFF	TGCAGCGTACGGGACCCCGGGGAAGCTTTCTTT
NA	TRBV7-9	NA	TRBJ1-1	CASSPKGENTEAFF	TGTGCCAGCAGCCCCAAGGGGGAGAACACTGAAGCTTTCTTT
NA	TRBV7-2	NA	TRBJ2-3	CASSTPGLFLGEQYF	TGTGCCAGCAGCACCCCGGGACTTTTTCTGGGTGAGCAGTATTTT
few	TRBV20-1	NA	TRBJ2-1	CSARRLAEQFF	TGCAGTGCTAGGCGGCTAGCGGAGCAGTTCTTC
NA	TRBV6-5	TRBD1	TRBJ2-1	CASSWTGTGDYNEQFF	TGTGCCAGCAGTTGGACCGGGACAGGAGATTACAATGAGCAGTTCTTC
few	TRBV5-1	NA	TRBJ2-7	CASKPNRGDPDYEQYF	TGCGCCAGCAAGCCGAACCGAGGGGATCCGGATTACGAGCAGTACTTC
once	TRBV7-9	NA	TRBJ2-7	CASSYTSLSEQYF	TGTGCCAGCAGCTATACTAGCTTAAGCGAGCAGTACTTC
few	TRBV5-1	NA	TRBJ1-1	CASSLEQLNTEAFF	TGCGCCAGCAGCTTGGAACAGCTGAACACTGAAGCTTTCTTT
NA	TRBV20-1	NA	TRBJ2-7	CSARDLQIYEQYF	TGCAGTGCTAGAGATCTCCAAATATACGAGCAGTACTTC
many	TRBV12-3/TRBV12-4	TRBD1	TRBJ2-6	CASSSTGSISGANVLTF	TGTGCCAGCAGCTCGACAGGGAGCATCTCTGGGGCCAACGTCCTGACTTTC
few	TRBV6-1	TRBD2	TRBJ2-7	CASSEGLAGYYEQYF	TGTGCCAGCAGTGAGGGACTAGCGGGTTACTACGAGCAGTACTTC
few	TRBV10-3	NA	TRBJ2-7	CATRWADYEQYF	TGTGCCACCCGGTGGGCGGATTACGAGCAGTACTTC
NA	TRBV20-1	NA	TRBJ1-2	CSARSGRNYGYTF	TGCAGTGCTAGATCCGGGAGAAACTATGGCTACACCTTC
NA	TRBV5-1	NA	TRBJ2-5	CASSFFAGEETQYF	TGCGCCAGCAGCTTCTTTGCCGGAGAAGAGACCCAGTACTTC